These 26 T cell receptor beta chains were all obtained from the same sample, sequenced in a study of beta chain features in type 1 diabetes. The antigens these receptors bind are not known. Reverse transcription of all isolated RNA meant that expressed TCRB transcripts were sequenced. Generated by immunoSEQ multiplex PCR, the TCRdb table keeps only in-frame clones and is missing some. The table lists 120,000 to 150,000 clones, 10% to 15% of them singletons. Study results and limitations: Shorter TCRB CDR3s, moderately but significantly so, were found in Type 1 diabetes patients in all four CD4+ subsets.

The sequenced sample was central memory CD4+ T cells from blood. Receptors were obtained from a man between 18 and 29 years old with type 1 diabetes.

This chain joins TRBV7-6 and TRBJ2-3, with no clear D. The V gene's germline CDR1 is SGHVS and CDR2 FNYEAQ. V was shortened by 5 bases and J by 5 bases, with 8 bases between the two germline ends. CDR3 size: 12 residues. The CDR3 loop is CASSPIIDTQYF. CDR3 sequence (DNA): TGTGCCAGCAGCCCGATCATAGATACGCAGTATTTT.

This clone was seen only a few times. V gene TRBV4-1 combines with J gene TRBJ1-1, with 9 bases lining up with TRBD1. CDR1 is MGHRA and CDR2 is YSYEKL in the germline V gene. This CDR3 contains 20 residues. V lost 0 bases and J lost 5; bases outside the gene matches: 19. The chain's CDR3 is CASSQDVPGRTGVVGTEAFF. The DNA of the CDR3 is TGCGCCAGCAGCCAAGATGTTCCGGGGCGGACAGGGGTGGTTGGGACTGAAGCTTTCTTT.

This clone occurred many times. This sequence joins TRBV27 and TRBJ2-5; D is unresolved. This CDR3 is 11 amino acids long. Germline V gene sequence: CDR1 MNHEY, CDR2 SMNVEV (reference sequence). Trimming removed 2 bases at V and 4 bases at J, with 2 bases between. The CDR3 nucleotides are TGTGCCAGCAGTTTAATAGAGACCCAGTACTTC. Its translation is CASSLIETQYF.

This clone was picked up a small number of times. Other DNA sequences in the sample encode the same CDR3. V and J are TRBV27 and TRBJ1-2; weak D call: TRBD1 (5 bases). The V gene's germline CDR1 is MNHEY and CDR2 SMNVEV (reference sequence). This CDR3 contains 14 residues. V was cut by 6 bases and J by 4 bases, with 15 bases left in between. The CDR3 is CASSPNGDSYGYTF. The CDR3 DNA sequence: TGTGCCAGCAGCCCGAACGGAGACAGCTATGGCTACACCTTC.

The gene calls are TRBV9 and TRBJ1-2; D is perhaps TRBD1 (6 bases). The V gene lost 7 bases and the J gene lost 13 bases, with 20 bases spanning the gap. The germline CDR1 and CDR2 sequences are SGDLS and YYNGEE. CDR3 size: 12 residues. Here the CDR3 DNA reads TGTGCCAGCCGGTCCTTACAGGGTCAGGCCACCTTC. It specifies CASRSLQGQATF.

In its sample, this clone was seen a few times. The CDR3 DNA sequence: TGTGCCAGCAGCGGACTAGCGGGGGGGCAGGGTGAGCAGTTCTTC. It encodes CASSGLAGGQGEQFF. J is TRBJ2-1 and V is TRBV2; 15 bases match TRBD2. CDR3 length equals 15 residues. Germline CDR1 reads SNHLY; CDR2 reads FYNNEI. After removal of 6 bases from V and 9 bases from J, the junction contained 6 bases not matched to a gene.

This clone was detected a few times. The V and J genes are TRBV6-5 and TRBJ2-7; possibly TRBD2 for D (5 bases). Trimming took off 6 bases at V and 3 bases at J, with 12 bases between the two ends. CDR3 length: 13 amino acids. Germline loops: CDR1 MNHEY, CDR2 SVGAGI. CDR3 sequence (DNA): TGTGCCAGCAGCCTGGGGAGCTACTACGAGCAGTACTTC. This encodes CASSLGSYYEQYF.

The chain combines TRBV5-1 with TRBJ2-1; possible D gene TRBD1, 6 bases. This CDR3 has 14 amino acids. Trimming pared 1 base from V and 10 bases from J, leaving 15 bases between. Germline values: CDR1 SGHRS, CDR2 YFSETQ. The CDR3 loop reads CASSLMGAVEEQFF. CDR3 sequence (DNA): TGCGCCAGCAGCTTGATGGGGGCGGTAGAAGAGCAGTTCTTC.

This chain joins TRBV2 and TRBJ2-7, with 7 bases aligning to TRBD2. CDR1 and CDR2 (germline): SNHLY, FYNNEI. CDR3 length: 13 amino acids. The junction had 9 bases not matched to a gene; V was cut back by 6 bases and J by 7 bases. DNA of the CDR3: TGTGCCAGCAGGGTTCTAGCGGAGGGGGAGCAGTACTTC. It yields the protein CASRVLAEGEQYF.

This chain links TRBV4-1 with TRBJ1-5; no reliable D call. Germline CDR1 MGHRA, CDR2 YSYEKL. The CDR3 is 15 residues long. Deletions cut 4 bases from V and 7 bases from J, with 17 bases between. In DNA form, the CDR3 reads TGCGCCAGCAGCCCCAATTTGGCAGCCAAGCAGCCCCAGCATTTT. It yields the protein CASSPNLAAKQPQHF.

This clone was detected only a few times. The rearrangement joins TRBV9 to TRBJ1-3, with 7 bases lining up with TRBD1. Unmatched junction bases numbered 3, after V lost 0 bases and J lost 0 bases. Germline lookup yields CDR1 SGDLS and CDR2 YYNGEE. The CDR3 length is 16 residues. Here the CDR3 reads CASSVETGTSGNTIYF. CDR3 sequence (DNA): TGTGCCAGCAGCGTAGAGACAGGGACCTCTGGAAACACCATATATTTT.

The CDR3 region is CSARGGGEQYF. CDR3 DNA sequence: TGCAGTGCTAGAGGCGGGGGAGAGCAGTACTTC. The V and J genes are TRBV20-1 and TRBJ2-7, with 7 bases fitting TRBD2. This CDR3 comprises 11 residues. J gave up 7 bases and V 1 base, and 1 base lay outside the gene matches. Germline values: CDR1 DFQATT, CDR2 SNEGSKA (reference sequence).

The gene calls are TRBV28 and TRBJ2-7; D is undetermined. Germline CDR1 reads MDHEN; CDR2 reads SYDVKM. The ends were cut back, 5 bases at V and 5 bases at J, with 19 bases in the middle. This CDR3 contains 15 residues. DNA of the CDR3: TGTGCCAGCAGTCCCCCGACAACTCGTTCGGACGAGCAGTACTTC. As protein: CASSPPTTRSDEQYF.

In its sample, this clone was seen a few times. The CDR3 here is CASSRGANTEAFF. DNA for the CDR3: TGTGCCTCCTCAAGGGGTGCGAACACTGAAGCTTTCTTT. The chain combines TRBV30 with TRBJ1-1, with D possibly matching TRBD1 (5 bases). The CDR3 is 13 amino acids. Trimming stripped 7 bases from V and 1 base from J, with 13 bases between. Germline V gene sequence: CDR1 GTSNPN, CDR2 SVGIG (reference sequence).

This clone came up many times. At one end the junction does not follow the germline gene, possibly because of a read error. The chain has TRBV7-7 and TRBJ2-3, with 9 positions matching TRBD1. The CDR3 loop spans 15 amino acids. Per germline, CDR1 SSHAT and CDR2 FNYEAQ (reference sequence). CDR3 DNA sequence: TGTGCTAGCAGCCGGGGACAGGGAAGGTCAGATACGCAGTATTTT. As protein: CASSRGQGRSDTQYF. The variable domain in full, completed from reference TRBV7-7 and TRBJ2-3, reads GAGVSQSPRYKVTKRGQDVTLRCDPISSHATLYWYQQALGQGPEFLTYFNYEAQPDKSGLPSDRFSAERPEGSISTLTIQRTEQRDSAMYRCASSRGQGRSDTQYFGPGTRLTVL.

The rearrangement uses TRBV7-2 and TRBJ1-2; the D is unclear. V was shortened by 1 base and J by 4 bases, with 7 bases between the two germline ends. The germline V gene has CDR1 SGHTA and CDR2 FQGNSA. CDR3 length: 13 residues. The CDR3 region has the DNA TGTGCCAGCAGCTTAGTTGGCAGCTATGGCTACACCTTC. It translates to CASSLVGSYGYTF.

This clone was seen at least ten times. This chain connects TRBV10-3 to TRBJ2-5; the match to TRBD2 covers 9 bases. J lost 3 bases, V lost 4 bases, and 3 bases had no gene match. CDR1 and CDR2 from the germline V gene are ENHRY and SYGVKD. The CDR3 runs 14 residues. CDR3 residues: CAISVSSGEETQYF. CDR3 coding DNA: TGTGCCATCAGTGTTTCTAGCGGGGAAGAGACCCAGTACTTC.

This clone was seen only a few times. J is TRBJ2-7 and V is TRBV14, with D possibly TRBD1 on 6 matching bases. The V gene's germline CDR1 is SGHDN and CDR2 FVKESK. The CDR3 is 14 amino acids. Trimming pared 0 bases from V and 7 bases from J, leaving 13 bases between. The CDR3 sequence: CASSQENRVGEQYF. CDR3 DNA: TGTGCCAGCAGCCAAGAGAACAGGGTTGGGGAGCAGTACTTC. The full variable domain, its missing parts supplied by reference TRBV14 and TRBJ2-7, is EAGVTQFPSHSVIEKGQTVTLRCDPISGHDNLYWYRRVMGKEIKFLLHFVKESKQDESGMPNNRFLAERTGGTYSTLKVQPAELEDSGVYFCASSQENRVGEQYFGPGTRLTVT.

The chain couples TRBV10-1 to TRBJ2-3; 12 bases are a match to TRBD2. Germline V gene data show CDR1 as WNHNN and CDR2 as SYGVQD (reference sequence). The CDR3 is 16 residues long. With V trimmed by 3 bases and J by 5 bases, 6 bases remained unmatched. CDR3 residues: CASSDSSGGAQDTQYF. In DNA form, the CDR3 reads TGCGCCAGCAGTGACTCTAGCGGGGGGGCCCAAGATACGCAGTATTTT.

The chain links TRBV6-5 to TRBJ1-6, with unresolved D. This CDR3 has 14 residues. The V end lost 2 bases, the J end lost 9 bases, and 11 bases lay between the germline ends. Germline CDR1 MNHEY, CDR2 SVGAGI. CDR3 region: CASSYGILGSPLHF. CDR3 DNA sequence: TGTGCCAGCAGTTACGGGATTTTGGGTTCACCCCTCCACTTT.

This chain joins TRBV6-5 and TRBJ1-1; a possible D gene is TRBD1 (5 bases). Trimming left V 6 bases short and J 11 bases short, with 19 bases between. Germline CDR1 and CDR2: MNHEY and SVGAGI. The CDR3 runs to 13 residues. The CDR3 nucleotides are TGTGCCAGCAGGCCCGGCCAGGGACGTGAGGCTTTCTTT. This encodes CASRPGQGREAFF.

This clone showed up just a few times. J is TRBJ1-4 and V is TRBV7-8; no clear D gene. CDR1 SGHVS and CDR2 FQNEAQ come from the germline V gene. Trimming took 1 base from V and 7 from J, leaving 10 bases between them. The CDR3 has 14 amino acids. CDR3 DNA sequence: TGTGCCAGCAGCTTAGGGGCTTTAAGTGAAAAACTGTTTTTT. It encodes CASSLGALSEKLFF.

There are a few counts of this clone. This chain uses TRBV5-6 with TRBJ2-3, with D tentatively TRBD2 (5 bases). CDR3 size: 15 residues. CDR1 and CDR2 (germline): SGHDT, YYEEEE. The V and J ends lost 0 bases and 2 bases respectively, with 10 bases between them. CDR3 bases: TGTGCCAGCAGCTTGGGTGCGGGCCTCACAGATACGCAGTATTTT. It codes for CASSLGAGLTDTQYF.

The chain carries TRBV29-1 and TRBJ2-3; 10 bases are shared with TRBD2. The CDR3 has 15 amino acids. Germline V gene data show CDR1 as SQVTM and CDR2 as ANQGSEA. With V trimmed by 7 bases and J by 0 bases, 7 bases remained unmatched. The DNA for the CDR3 is TGCAGCGGCGGCCCTAGCGGGGGTAGCACAGATACGCAGTATTTT. It encodes CSGGPSGGSTDTQYF.

The chain has TRBV5-6 and TRBJ1-4; maybe TRBD1 (6 bases). Trimming left V 4 bases short and J 8 bases short, with 15 bases between. The CDR3 contains 14 residues. Germline V gene data show CDR1 as SGHDT and CDR2 as YYEEEE. CDR3 coding DNA: TGTGCCAGCAGCCCCACGGGGGGGCTCGAAAAACTGTTTTTT. Its protein is CASSPTGGLEKLFF. Drawing the rest from reference TRBV5-6 and TRBJ1-4, the complete variable domain is DAGVTQSPTHLIKTRGQQVTLRCSPKSGHDTVSWYQQALGQGPQFIFQYYEEEERQRGNFPDRFSGHQFPNYSSELNVNALLLGDSALYLCASSPTGGLEKLFFGSGTQLSVL.

The V and J genes are TRBV18 and TRBJ2-3; no clear D gene. The germline V gene encodes CDR1 KGHSH and CDR2 LQKENI. The CDR3 is 14 amino acids. V lost 2 bases and J 0 bases, leaving 6 bases between the germline ends. This CDR3 is CASSPDLSTDTQYF. The CDR3 DNA follows: TGTGCCAGCTCACCAGACCTTAGCACAGATACGCAGTATTTT.